The rows below give T cell receptor beta chains drawn from one sample of a study of Graves' ophthalmopathy and Graves' hyperthyroidism. MiXCR, applied by TCRdb to the multiplex PCR reads, yields one record per CDR3 protein. The sample has some 1.1 million distinct CDR3 sequences; around a third are singletons. Sequenced: peripheral blood or thyroid tissue (not recorded which). Receptors were obtained from an adult man with Graves' hyperthyroidism. Both conserved end residues are part of each CDR3. D genes are given only for firm matches. Clone size is shown for a subset of rows, as once, few, many or a class of expanded clone.

j_call clone_size d_call v_call cdr3_aa cdr3_nt
TRBJ2-5 many . TRBV7-8 CASSSSLWETQYF TGTGCCAGCAGCTCCTCTCTTTGGGAGACCCAGTACTTC
TRBJ1-5 many . TRBV7-8 CASSSLTRRNQPQHF TGTGCCAGCAGCTCATTAACCAGGCGCAATCAGCCCCAGCATTTT
TRBJ2-5 many TRBD1 TRBV6-7 CASSNPTGVRETQYF TGTGCCAGCAGTAACCCAACAGGGGTAAGGGAGACCCAGTACTTC
TRBJ2-5 . . TRBV7-9 CASSRAEDVQETQYF TGTGCCAGCAGCCGGGCCGAGGACGTCCAAGAGACCCAGTACTTC
TRBJ2-5 . . TRBV12-3/TRBV12-4 CASSPSGPGETQYF TGTGCCAGCAGTCCTTCGGGCCCTGGAGAGACCCAGTACTTC
TRBJ2-7 once TRBD2 TRBV15 CASSPGGQYF TGTGCCAGCAGTCCGGGAGGGCAGTACTTC
TRBJ2-7 many . TRBV20-1 CSARGSAFRYEQYF TGCAGTGCTAGAGGGTCAGCCTTTCGCTACGAGCAGTACTTC
TRBJ2-7 many TRBD2 TRBV10-2 CASSGAGASYEQYF TGCGCCAGCAGTGGGGCGGGAGCCTCCTACGAGCAGTACTTC
TRBJ2-5 many . TRBV7-6 CASSSPDLKTQYF TGTGCCAGCAGCTCCCCGGACTTGAAGACCCAGTACTTC
TRBJ2-2 few TRBD1 TRBV9 CASSPLFDRDFWTGELFF TGTGCCAGCAGCCCCCTGTTTGACAGGGATTTTTGGACCGGGGAGCTGTTTTTT
TRBJ1-5 . TRBD1 TRBV5-8 CASSQLVTKGQPHHF TGCGCCAGCAGCCAACTTGTTACGAAGGGACAGCCCCATCATTTT
TRBJ1-4 . . TRBV9 CASSVAPRGGEEKLFF TGTGCCAGCAGCGTTGCGCCCAGGGGAGGGGAGGAAAAACTGTTTTTT
TRBJ2-6 . . TRBV7-2 CASSLAAGRSTSGANVLTF TGTGCCAGCAGCTTAGCAGCCGGGAGAAGTACGTCTGGGGCCAACGTCCTGACTTTC
TRBJ2-7 . TRBD1 TRBV10-3 CAISESNTPGQGTSYEQYF TGTGCCATCAGTGAGTCGAATACACCGGGACAGGGAACATCCTACGAGCAGTACTTC
TRBJ1-1 . . TRBV13 CASSSQVVLEAFF TGTGCCAGCAGCTCACAGGTTGTTTTAGAAGCTTTCTTT
TRBJ2-2 . . TRBV12-3/TRBV12-4 CASTDWAATYAGELFF TGTGCCAGTACTGACTGGGCGGCAACCTACGCCGGGGAGCTGTTTTTT
TRBJ2-7 few TRBD1 TRBV19 CASTQSTGPTYEQYF TGTGCCAGTACCCAATCGACAGGGCCGACCTACGAGCAGTACTTC
TRBJ2-7 . TRBD2 TRBV25-1 CASSPRLAASKAYEQYF TGTGCCAGCAGTCCCCGACTAGCGGCTTCGAAAGCTTACGAGCAGTACTTC
TRBJ2-5 . TRBD1 TRBV7-6 CAWTRTGKKEETQYF TGTGCCTGGACGAGGACAGGGAAAAAGGAGGAGACCCAGTACTTC
TRBJ1-1 few . TRBV7-2 CASSLYGTTEAFF TGTGCCAGCAGCTTATACGGTACTACTGAAGCTTTCTTT
TRBJ1-2 . . TRBV1 CTSSQEAGRLINYGYTF TGCACCAGCAGCCAAGAGGCGGGACGGCTCATAAACTATGGCTACACCTTC
TRBJ1-5 . . TRBV29-1 CSVEGDPNQPQHF TGCAGCGTTGAAGGGGACCCAAATCAGCCCCAGCATTTT
TRBJ2-7 many . TRBV29-1 CSVVLGNSYEQYF TGCAGCGTTGTTCTTGGGAATTCCTACGAGCAGTACTTC
TRBJ1-6 . . TRBV6-5 CASSYSTRIGSSYNSPLHF TGTGCCAGCAGTTACTCGACTAGGATTGGGAGCTCCTATAATTCACCCCTCCACTTT
TRBJ1-2 many . TRBV7-9 CASSRRKAGYGYTF TGTGCCAGCAGCCGGAGAAAGGCTGGATATGGCTACACCTTC
TRBJ2-7 . . TRBV2 CASNVAQRGRGYF TGTGCCAGCAACGTAGCCCAACGGGGCAGGGGGTACTTC
TRBJ1-5 . . TRBV10-3 CAISESQTGGSFRNQPQHF TGTGCCATCAGTGAGTCCCAGACAGGCGGGTCTTTTCGCAATCAGCCCCAGCATTTT
TRBJ2-5 many . TRBV24-1 CATSHGGRGTQYF TGTGCCACCAGTCACGGGGGGCGAGGGACCCAGTACTTC
TRBJ2-7 many . TRBV7-2 CASSKQLVSSNEQYF TGTGCCAGCAGCAAACAACTAGTCTCTTCGAACGAGCAGTACTTC
TRBJ1-1 many . TRBV29-1 CSVRTGPPGGNTEAFF TGCAGCGTTAGAACAGGGCCCCCAGGTGGGAACACTGAAGCTTTCTTT
TRBJ2-5 many . TRBV24-1 CATSDLATGSHQETQYF TGTGCCACCAGTGATCTAGCGACAGGGTCTCACCAAGAGACCCAGTACTTC
TRBJ2-7 . . TRBV20-1 CSASPTARSSYEQYF TGCAGTGCTAGTCCCACGGCCAGGAGCTCCTACGAGCAGTACTTC
TRBJ1-2 many . TRBV7-2 CASSPRSIYGYTF TGTGCCAGCAGCCCGAGGTCGATCTATGGCTACACCTTC
TRBJ2-7 . . TRBV30 CAWGVFSREQYF TGTGCCTGGGGGGTCTTCTCAAGGGAGCAGTACTTC
TRBJ1-5 . . TRBV29-1 CSVGARDQPQHF TGCAGCGTCGGTGCCAGGGATCAGCCCCAGCATTTT
TRBJ2-7 . . TRBV12-3/TRBV12-4 CASRWGWGASYEQYF TGTGCCAGCCGTTGGGGGTGGGGGGCCTCCTACGAGCAGTACTTC
TRBJ2-2 . TRBD1 TRBV20-1 CSARDPGQGGTTGELFF TGCAGTGCTAGAGATCCGGGACAGGGAGGGACGACCGGGGAGCTGTTTTTT
TRBJ2-2 . . TRBV19 CASAGTGELFF TGTGCCAGCGCCGGGACAGGGGAGCTGTTTTTT
TRBJ1-6 . TRBD1 TRBV28 CASTAQQGAISPLHF TGTGCCAGCACCGCCCAACAGGGGGCAATTTCACCCCTCCACTTT
TRBJ1-2 . . TRBV29-1 CSVEREDGYTF TGCAGCGTTGAACGAGAAGATGGCTACACCTTC
TRBJ2-5 . . TRBV20-1 CSATGWGETQYF TGCAGTGCTACAGGGTGGGGGGAGACCCAGTACTTC